The next 13 T cell receptor beta chains were all read from a single sample in a study of cytomegalovirus exposure and HLA in healthy donors. Vbeta (60) and Jbeta (13) primers were used in the PCR. Profiling relied on immunoSEQ multiplex PCR, and the TCRdb table lists in-frame clones only, not all of them. This sample has 85,000 to 100,000 clones, with around 80% found just once. The sample taken for sequencing was PBMCs. The receptors shown here come from a woman aged 60-70 years in good health and CMV-seronegative.

The chain recombines TRBV2 with TRBJ2-3; 7 bases map to TRBD2. The V segment lost 4 bases and the J segment 2 bases; nucleotides outside the gene matches: 9. This CDR3 spans 16 amino acids. Per the germline V gene, CDR1 is SNHLY and CDR2 is FYNNEI. The CDR3, as DNA: TGTGCCAGCAGTGCGCAGGGCGGGGGATTCACAGATACGCAGTATTTT. Translation: CASSAQGGGFTDTQYF.

The chain combines TRBV4-3 with TRBJ1-3, with TRBD1 matching 8 bases. V gave up 6 bases and J gave up 2 bases; unmatched junction bases: 6. The length of the CDR3 is 15 residues. The germline V gene has CDR1 LGHNA and CDR2 YSLEER. The CDR3 sequence: CASSQQGVTGNTIYF. The CDR3, as DNA: TGCGCCAGCAGTCAACAGGGGGTAACTGGAAACACCATATATTTT.

The chain is built from TRBV2 and TRBJ2-3, with TRBD2 matching over 7 bases. The germline V gene has CDR1 SNHLY and CDR2 FYNNEI. The CDR3 has 16 residues. Trimming at V came to 4 bases and at J to 2 bases, leaving 9 bases not matched to a gene. The CDR3, as DNA: TGTGCCAGCAGTGTACGGCTAGCGGACTACACAGATACGCAGTATTTT. This gives the protein CASSVRLADYTDTQYF. The full variable domain, in which reference TRBV2 and TRBJ2-3 provide the parts outside the CDR3, is EPEVTQTPSHQVTQMGQEVILRCVPISNHLYFYWYRQILGQKVEFLVSFYNNEISEKSEIFDDQFSVERPDGSNFTLKIRSTKLEDSAMYFCASSVRLADYTDTQYFGPGTRLTVL.

J is TRBJ2-7 and V is TRBV6-1; 7 nucleotides match TRBD2. Germline V gives CDR1 MNHNS, CDR2 SASEGT. This CDR3 comprises 13 residues. The ends lost 2 bases at V and 3 bases at J; junction bases unmatched: 1. The chain's CDR3 is CASSEPSGYEQYF. The CDR3 DNA follows: TGTGCCAGCAGTGAACCTAGCGGCTACGAGCAGTACTTC.

The V and J genes are TRBV6-5 and TRBJ1-5; D is unclear. Germline V lookup: CDR1 MNHEY, CDR2 SVGAGI. The length of the CDR3 is 16 residues. Trimming took 0 bases from V and 0 from J, leaving 9 bases between them. Written as DNA, the CDR3 is TGTGCCAGCAGTTACTCGGCGGCAGTTAGCAATCAGCCCCAGCATTTT. Translation gives CASSYSAAVSNQPQHF.

The chain is built from TRBV30 and TRBJ1-1; the match to TRBD1 covers 7 bases. The CDR3 loop spans 19 amino acids. Per the germline V gene, CDR1 is GTSNPN and CDR2 is SVGIG (reference sequence). V trimming: 6 bases; J trimming: 9 bases; junction bases outside the gene matches: 31. The CDR3 DNA reads as TGTGCCTGCCCCGCCGGGACAGTGCTCTTTCTGCGAGATGGGGGGCAAGCTTTCTTT. It codes for CACPAGTVLFLRDGGQAFF.

The chain has TRBV27 and TRBJ1-4; maybe TRBD1 (6 bases). With 7 bases removed from V and 6 bases from J, the gap between germline ends came to 15 bases. Germline CDR1 MNHEY, CDR2 SMNVEV (reference sequence). This CDR3 comprises 14 residues. CDR3 loop: CASTKLPGDEKLFF. CDR3 bases: TGTGCCAGCACCAAACTTCCAGGGGATGAAAAACTGTTTTTT. Together with reference TRBV27 and TRBJ1-4, the CDR3 gives the full variable domain: EAQVTQNPRYLITVTGKKLTVTCSQNMNHEYMSWYRQDPGLGLRQIYYSMNVEVTDKGDVPEGYKVSRKEKRNFPLILESPSPNQTSLYFCASTKLPGDEKLFFGSGTQLSVL.

This clone was counted a single time. The chain couples TRBV5-1 to TRBJ1-1; D is ambiguous. CDR1 SGHRS and CDR2 YFSETQ come from the germline V gene. Trimming took 6 bases from V and 1 from J, leaving 10 bases between them. The CDR3 has 13 residues. CDR3 sequence (DNA): TGCGCCAGCAAGTCGGAGGGGAACACTGAAGCTTTCTTT. This translates into CASKSEGNTEAFF.

The V gene is TRBV10-3, the J gene TRBJ1-5; 7 nucleotides align to TRBD1. Trimming took 6 bases from V and 4 from J; bases not matched to a gene: 6. Looked up from germline, CDR1 is ENHRY and CDR2 is SYGVKD. The CDR3 consists of 14 residues. The CDR3 spells CAISRDSINQPQHF. The DNA for the CDR3 is TGTGCCATCAGCCGGGACAGCATTAATCAGCCCCAGCATTTT.

J is TRBJ2-1 and V is TRBV7-2, with D maybe TRBD1 (8 bases). Per germline, CDR1 SGHTA and CDR2 FQGNSA. The CDR3 spans 14 residues. V was trimmed by 2 bases and J by 6 bases, leaving 11 bases between them. The CDR3 spells CASSLSGTGNEQFF. CDR3 sequence (DNA): TGTGCCAGCAGCTTAAGCGGGACAGGCAATGAGCAGTTCTTC. Variable domain in full (rest from reference TRBV7-2 and TRBJ2-1): GAGVSQSPSNKVTEKGKDVELRCDPISGHTALYWYRQSLGQGLEFLIYFQGNSAPDKSGLPSDRFSAERTGGSVSTLTIQRTQQEDSAVYLCASSLSGTGNEQFFGPGTRLTVL.

V usage is TRBV15 and J usage is TRBJ2-2; TRBD1 might be the D (6 bases). The V end was cut by 1 base, the J end by 4 bases, with 10 bases between. CDR1 is LNHNV, CDR2 YYDKDF, per germline (reference sequence). This CDR3 spans 15 amino acids. CDR3: CATSRAQGFTGELFF. The CDR3 nucleotides are TGTGCCACCAGCAGAGCCCAGGGGTTCACCGGGGAGCTGTTTTTT.

This sequence joins TRBV30 and TRBJ2-7; 9 bases fit TRBD1. The V gene's germline CDR1 is GTSNPN and CDR2 SVGIG (reference sequence). The CDR3 sequence is 15 residues long. Trimming cost V 4 bases and J 2 bases; bases outside gene matches: 9. CDR3 nucleotides: TGTGCCTGGAACCAGCTCGACAGGGGGACCTACGAGCAGTACTTC. Its translation: CAWNQLDRGTYEQYF.

V and J are TRBV7-9 and TRBJ1-2; tentatively, D is TRBD1 (6 bases). This CDR3 is built from 14 residues. The germline V gene has CDR1 SEHNR and CDR2 FQNEAQ (reference sequence). Trimming stripped 5 bases from V and 0 bases from J, with 10 bases between. The CDR3 sequence is CASSLGGANYGYTF. The CDR3 nucleotides read TGTGCCAGCAGCCTAGGGGGAGCTAACTATGGCTACACCTTC.